Listed here are 3 T cell receptor beta chains from one sample, sequenced in a study of OX40 agonist ivuxolimab in advanced cancers. Here immunoSEQ multiplex PCR was the method, and the copy in TCRdb shows in-frame clones only, minus some. The table records around 68,000 clones, about 91% of them present only once. Sequenced material: CD4+ or CD8+ T cells sorted from blood, taken in a trial of the OX40 agonist ivuxolimab. The receptors here all came from an adult with an advanced solid tumor such as melanoma, head and neck, liver or kidney cancer.

This sequence joins TRBV19 and TRBJ2-1; TRBD2 might be the D (6 bases). The CDR3 totals 14 residues. V was cut by 0 bases and J by 8 bases, with 11 bases left in between. Germline loops: CDR1 LNHDA, CDR2 SQIVND (reference sequence). The CDR3 region is CASSIDLTSYEQFF. Here the CDR3 DNA reads TGTGCCAGTAGTATAGACCTGACTAGTTATGAGCAGTTCTTC. Full variable domain (rest looked up from reference TRBV19 and TRBJ2-1): DGGITQSPKYLFRKEGQNVTLSCEQNLNHDAMYWYRQDPGQGLRLIYYSQIVNDFQKGDIAEGYSVSREKKESFPLTVTSAQKNPTAFYLCASSIDLTSYEQFFGPGTRLTVL.

The J gene is TRBJ2-7, the V gene TRBV6-5, with 8 bases matching TRBD1. V trimming: 6 bases; J trimming: 6 bases; junction bases outside the gene matches: 10. The CDR3 totals 14 residues. Germline-derived CDR1 and CDR2 are MNHEY and SVGAGI. The CDR3 DNA is TGTGCCAGCAGATCAGGGGGCGCACGGGCCGAGCAGTACTTC. Translating it yields CASRSGGARAEQYF.

The rearrangement uses TRBV19 and TRBJ1-5; D is perhaps TRBD1 (5 bases). The CDR3 length is 13 residues. The V end lost 5 bases, the J end lost 6 bases, and 11 bases lay between the germline ends. CDR1 is LNHDA and CDR2 is SQIVND in the germline V gene (reference sequence). As DNA, the CDR3 is TGTGCCAGTAGTCCCCAGGGCGGTCAGCCCCAGCATTTT. It yields the protein CASSPQGGQPQHF.